The rows below give T cell receptor beta chains drawn from one sample of a study of T cell responses to AZD1222 COVID-19 vaccine. Profiled with immunoSEQ multiplex PCR; TCRdb holds only in-frame clones, not every one. The sample comprises 160,000 or so clones, about nine tenths of which are singletons, and 5.5% rests with the top ten. Sequencing was performed on peripheral blood, taken on day 0 of AZD1222 vaccination. The receptors were sampled from an adult in good health. The conserved cysteine and the conserved F or W are not part of the CDR3 here. A clone size is listed for some rows: how often the clone was seen (once, few, many), or a class if it is expanded.

CDR3 length	V gene	clone size	J gene	CDR3 protein
13	TRBV5-1	.	TRBJ2-1	ASQGDGGPYNEQF
14	TRBV10-1	.	TRBJ2-4	ASSEFGPLAKNIQY
12	TRBV19	.	TRBJ2-2	ASSGLANTGELF
13	TRBV27	.	TRBJ2-7	ASSVRREHSYEQY
13	TRBV15	.	TRBJ1-2	ATSQPSSANYGYT
13	TRBV5-1	.	TRBJ2-7	VSSLASGGIYEQY
14	TRBV19	.	TRBJ2-2	ASNFGLAGNTGELF
10	TRBV18	.	TRBJ1-1	ASSPDRTKAF
14	TRBV7-6	.	TRBJ2-2	ASSLAQGLNTGELF
11	TRBV15	.	TRBJ1-1	ATSRLSGLEAF
15	TRBV30	.	TRBJ2-2	AWSLPAGGLYTGELF
10	TRBV28	.	TRBJ1-1	ASSWGKQGEF
14	TRBV28	few	TRBJ1-5	ASSLPPLGSNQPQH
11	TRBV30	.	TRBJ1-4	AWSTGLGEKLF
12	TRBV10-3	.	TRBJ1-2	AISDEDIFYGYT
14	TRBV19	.	TRBJ1-6	ASSWRQGGYNSPLH
12	TRBV7-2	.	TRBJ1-1	ASSPGPAFTEAF
13	TRBV4-2	.	TRBJ1-2	ASSQDLGHDYGYT
12	TRBV30	.	TRBJ2-1	AWSVGQRSNEQF
11	TRBV6-4	.	TRBJ2-2	ASGVPNTGELF
12	TRBV14	.	TRBJ2-7	ASSQVRLAYEQY
12	TRBV28	once	TRBJ2-7	ASSFLMSRYEQY
15	TRBV7-2	.	TRBJ2-6	ASSIRTGLSGANVLT
14	TRBV19	.	TRBJ2-3	ASSIAGGIRGDTQY
11	TRBV21-1	.	TRBJ1-2	ASSKDRGAGYT
13	TRBV6-5	.	TRBJ1-1	ASILQGWMGTEAF
11	TRBV5-1	.	TRBJ2-7	ASSDNLTGEQY
13	TRBV28	.	TRBJ1-4	ASSLTGHSGEKLF
12	TRBV11-2	.	TRBJ1-4	ASSFSGTNEKLF
11	TRBV30	few	TRBJ2-5	AWSRTEQETQY
12	TRBV11-2	.	TRBJ1-5	ASSRQGSNQPQH
12	TRBV28	.	TRBJ1-5	ASSSPYSNQPQH
12	TRBV4-1	.	TRBJ1-1	ASSQVGRRAEAF
11	TRBV6-1	once	TRBJ1-1	ASSEAGLSEAF
14	TRBV7-2	.	TRBJ1-5	ASSPYAGLGNQPQH
10	TRBV3-1/TRBV3-2	.	TRBJ2-7	ASSQDRYEQY
12	TRBV29-1	once	TRBJ1-1	SVPGGAFGTEAF
12	TRBV28	few	TRBJ1-5	ASSQTGGGQPQH
14	TRBV27	.	TRBJ1-4	ASSLSNRAINEKLF